This TCR beta chain comes out of a study of vaccination effects on CD4 cells after COVID-19. Sequencing followed a ViraFEST assay step that expanded antigen-specific CD4+ T cells with viral peptide pools. Following culture for approximately ten days, CD4+ T cells were isolated. All study participants received two doses of BNT162b2 or mRNA-1273 vaccine. The repertoire was sequenced with immunoSEQ multiplex PCR; TCRdb's copy has only in-frame clones and lacks some. In the table there are 25,000 to 30,000 clones, approximately 71% of which are singletons. With regard to this clone: No antigen is known for it.

This CDR3 has 15 residues. Germline loops: CDR1 WNHNN, CDR2 SYGVQD (reference sequence). The germline V and J ends were trimmed by 2 bases and 5 bases, with 15 bases remaining between them. V usage is TRBV10-1 and J usage is TRBJ2-5; weak D call: TRBD2 (5 bases). The sequence came from a human donor who received a COVID-19 vaccine. Here the sequenced sample was CD4+ T cells from PBMCs cultured with HCoV-NL63 spike peptides, taken after COVID-19 vaccination. In DNA, the CDR3 is TGCGCCAGCAGTGAGCCAGGACTTTCTGGGGAGACCCAGTACTTC. As protein: CASSEPGLSGETQYF.